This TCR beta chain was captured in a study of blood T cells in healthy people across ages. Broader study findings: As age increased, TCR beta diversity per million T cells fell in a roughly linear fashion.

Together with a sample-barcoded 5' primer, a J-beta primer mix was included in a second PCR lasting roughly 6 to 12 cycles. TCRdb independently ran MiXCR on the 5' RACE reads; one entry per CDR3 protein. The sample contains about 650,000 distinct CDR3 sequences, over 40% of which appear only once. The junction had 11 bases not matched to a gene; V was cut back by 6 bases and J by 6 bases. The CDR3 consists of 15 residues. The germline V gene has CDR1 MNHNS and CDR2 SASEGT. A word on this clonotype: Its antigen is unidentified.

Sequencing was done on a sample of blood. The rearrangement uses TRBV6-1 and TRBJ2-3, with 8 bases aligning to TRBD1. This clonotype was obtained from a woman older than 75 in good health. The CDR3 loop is CASRGETGGWDTQYF. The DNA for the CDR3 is TGTGCCAGCAGGGGGGAAACAGGGGGATGGGATACGCAGTATTTT.